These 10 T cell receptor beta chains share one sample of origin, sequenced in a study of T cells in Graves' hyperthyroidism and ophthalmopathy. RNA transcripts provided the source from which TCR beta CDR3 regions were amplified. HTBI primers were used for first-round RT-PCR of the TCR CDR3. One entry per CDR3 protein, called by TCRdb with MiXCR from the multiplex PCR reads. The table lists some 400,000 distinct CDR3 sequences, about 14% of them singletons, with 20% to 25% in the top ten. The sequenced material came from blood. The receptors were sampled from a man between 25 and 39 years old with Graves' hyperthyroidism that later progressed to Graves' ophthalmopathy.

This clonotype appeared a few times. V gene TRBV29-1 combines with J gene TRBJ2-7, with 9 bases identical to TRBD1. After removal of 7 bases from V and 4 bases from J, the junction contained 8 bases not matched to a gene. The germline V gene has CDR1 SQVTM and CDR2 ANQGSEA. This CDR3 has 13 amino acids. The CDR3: CSALGTGLYEQYF. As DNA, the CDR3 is TGCAGCGCCCTGGGGACAGGGCTTTACGAGCAGTACTTC.

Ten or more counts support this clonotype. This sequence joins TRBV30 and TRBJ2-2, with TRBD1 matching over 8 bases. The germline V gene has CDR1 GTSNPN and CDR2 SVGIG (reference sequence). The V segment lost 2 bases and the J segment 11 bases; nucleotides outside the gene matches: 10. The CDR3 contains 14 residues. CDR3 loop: CAWSPQGEFVELFF. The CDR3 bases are TGTGCCTGGAGTCCACAGGGGGAATTTGTAGAGCTGTTTTTT.

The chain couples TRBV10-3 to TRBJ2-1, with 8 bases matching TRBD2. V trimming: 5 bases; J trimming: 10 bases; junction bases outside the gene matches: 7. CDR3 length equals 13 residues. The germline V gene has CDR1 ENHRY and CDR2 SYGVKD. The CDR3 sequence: CAISPTSGGEQFF. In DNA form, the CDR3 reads TGTGCCATCAGTCCCACCAGCGGGGGCGAGCAGTTCTTC.

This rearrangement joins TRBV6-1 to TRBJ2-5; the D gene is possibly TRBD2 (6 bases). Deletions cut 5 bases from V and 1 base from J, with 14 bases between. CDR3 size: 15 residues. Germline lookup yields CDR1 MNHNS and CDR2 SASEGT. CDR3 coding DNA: TGTGCCAGCAGTAAAAGGAGGGGTTCCCAAGAGACCCAGTACTTC. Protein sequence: CASSKRRGSQETQYF.

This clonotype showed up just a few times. This CDR3 reads CASSLESGFSGDTQYF. The CDR3 nucleotides read TGTGCCAGCAGCTTGGAGTCGGGGTTCAGTGGAGATACGCAGTATTTT. The V call is TRBV5-5, the J call TRBJ2-3, with TRBD2 as a possible D gene (5 bases). The germline V gene has CDR1 SGHKS and CDR2 YYEKEE (reference sequence). CDR3 length equals 16 residues. V was trimmed by 0 bases and J by 5 bases, leaving 16 bases between them.

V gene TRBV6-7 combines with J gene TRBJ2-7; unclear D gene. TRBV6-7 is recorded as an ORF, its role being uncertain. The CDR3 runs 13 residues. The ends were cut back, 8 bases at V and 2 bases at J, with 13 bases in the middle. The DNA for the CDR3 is TGTGCCAGCCACCTAGACTCTACCTACGAGCAGTACTTC. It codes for CASHLDSTYEQYF.

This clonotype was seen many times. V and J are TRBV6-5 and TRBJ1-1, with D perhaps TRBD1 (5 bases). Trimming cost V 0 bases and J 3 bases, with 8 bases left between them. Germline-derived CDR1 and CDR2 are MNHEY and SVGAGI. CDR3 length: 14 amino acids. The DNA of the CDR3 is TGTGCCAGCAGTTACTCAGGGGTCGACACTGAAGCTTTCTTT. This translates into CASSYSGVDTEAFF.

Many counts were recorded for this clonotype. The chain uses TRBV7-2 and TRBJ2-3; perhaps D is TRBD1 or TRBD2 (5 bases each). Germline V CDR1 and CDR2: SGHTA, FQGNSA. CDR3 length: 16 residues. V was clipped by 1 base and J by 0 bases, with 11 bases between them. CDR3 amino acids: CASSLGRGTSTDTQYF. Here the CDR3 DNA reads TGTGCCAGCAGCTTAGGACGGGGCACTAGCACAGATACGCAGTATTTT.

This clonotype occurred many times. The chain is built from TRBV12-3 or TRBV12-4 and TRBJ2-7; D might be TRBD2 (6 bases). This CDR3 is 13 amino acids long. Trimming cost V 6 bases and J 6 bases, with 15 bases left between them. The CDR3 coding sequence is TGTGCCAGCAGCCCTCCGGGGGTGGGCGAGCAGTACTTC. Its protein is CASSPPGVGEQYF.

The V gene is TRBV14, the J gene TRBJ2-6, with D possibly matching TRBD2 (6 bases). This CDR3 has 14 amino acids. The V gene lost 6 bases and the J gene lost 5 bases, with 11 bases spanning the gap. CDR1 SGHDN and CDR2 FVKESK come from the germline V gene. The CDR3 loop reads CASSGGLWANVLTF. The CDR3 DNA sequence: TGTGCCAGCAGTGGAGGGCTATGGGCCAACGTCCTGACTTTC.